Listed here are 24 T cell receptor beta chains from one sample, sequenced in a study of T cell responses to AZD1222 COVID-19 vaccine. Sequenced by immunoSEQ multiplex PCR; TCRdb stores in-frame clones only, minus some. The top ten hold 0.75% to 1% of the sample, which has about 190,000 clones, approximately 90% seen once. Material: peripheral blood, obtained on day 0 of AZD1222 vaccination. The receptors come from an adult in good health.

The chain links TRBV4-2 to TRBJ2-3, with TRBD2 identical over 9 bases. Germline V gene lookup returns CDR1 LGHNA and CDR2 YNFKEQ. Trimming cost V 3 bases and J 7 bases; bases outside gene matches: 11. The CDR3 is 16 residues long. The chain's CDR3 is CASSQGGASGENTQYF. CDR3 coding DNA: TGTGCCAGCAGCCAGGGAGGAGCTAGCGGGGAAAATACGCAGTATTTT.

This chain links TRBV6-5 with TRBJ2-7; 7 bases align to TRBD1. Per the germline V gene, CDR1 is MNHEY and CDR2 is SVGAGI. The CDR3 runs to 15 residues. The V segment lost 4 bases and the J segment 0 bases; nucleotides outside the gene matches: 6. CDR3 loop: CASSFNRDSSYEQYF. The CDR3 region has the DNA TGTGCCAGCAGTTTCAACCGGGACAGCTCCTACGAGCAGTACTTC.

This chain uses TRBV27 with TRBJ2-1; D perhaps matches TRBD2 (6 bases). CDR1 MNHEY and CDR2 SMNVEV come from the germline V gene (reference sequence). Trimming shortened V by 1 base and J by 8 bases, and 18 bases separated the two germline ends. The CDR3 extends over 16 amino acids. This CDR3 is CASSLLAQGGNHEQFF. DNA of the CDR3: TGTGCCAGCAGTTTATTGGCTCAGGGAGGAAACCATGAGCAGTTCTTC.

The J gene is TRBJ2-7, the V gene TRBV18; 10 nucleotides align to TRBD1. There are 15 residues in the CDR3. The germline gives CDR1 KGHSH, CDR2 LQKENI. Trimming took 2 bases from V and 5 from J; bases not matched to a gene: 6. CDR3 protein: CASSPLGQGGHEQYF. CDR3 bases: TGTGCCAGCTCACCATTAGGACAGGGGGGTCACGAGCAGTACTTC.

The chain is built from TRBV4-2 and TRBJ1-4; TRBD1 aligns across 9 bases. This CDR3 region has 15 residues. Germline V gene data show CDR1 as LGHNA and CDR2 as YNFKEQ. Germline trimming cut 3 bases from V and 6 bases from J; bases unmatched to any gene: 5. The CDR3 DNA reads TGTGCCAGCAGCCATGCGGGACAGGGCGATGAAAAACTGTTTTTT. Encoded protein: CASSHAGQGDEKLFF.

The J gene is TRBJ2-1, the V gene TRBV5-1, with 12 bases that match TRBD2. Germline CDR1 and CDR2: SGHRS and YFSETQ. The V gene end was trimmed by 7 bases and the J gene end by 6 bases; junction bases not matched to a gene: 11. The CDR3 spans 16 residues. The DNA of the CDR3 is TGCGCCAGCTGGAAGCCCGGGACTAGCGGGTTCAATGAGCAGTTCTTC. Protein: CASWKPGTSGFNEQFF.

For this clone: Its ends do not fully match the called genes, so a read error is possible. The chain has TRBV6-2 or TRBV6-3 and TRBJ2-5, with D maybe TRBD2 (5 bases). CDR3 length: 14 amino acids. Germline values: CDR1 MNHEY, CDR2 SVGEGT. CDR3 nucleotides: TGTGCCAGCAGTTACTCCGGTCAAAGGGTGAGGCGGGACTTC. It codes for CASSYSGQRVRRDF.

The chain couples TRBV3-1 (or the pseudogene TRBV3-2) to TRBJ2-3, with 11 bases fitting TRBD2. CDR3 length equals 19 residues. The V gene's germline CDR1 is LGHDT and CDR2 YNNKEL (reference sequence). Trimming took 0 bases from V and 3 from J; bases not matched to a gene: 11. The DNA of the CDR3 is TGTGCCAGCAGCCAAGATATGAGGCTAGCGGGAGGTCCGACAGATACGCAGTATTTT. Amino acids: CASSQDMRLAGGPTDTQYF.

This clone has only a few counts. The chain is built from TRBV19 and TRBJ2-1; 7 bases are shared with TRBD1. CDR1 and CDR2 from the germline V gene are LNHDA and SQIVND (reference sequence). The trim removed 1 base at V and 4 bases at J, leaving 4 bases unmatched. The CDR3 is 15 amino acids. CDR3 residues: CASSIADRAYNEQFF. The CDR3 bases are TGTGCCAGTAGTATAGCCGACAGGGCTTACAATGAGCAGTTCTTC.

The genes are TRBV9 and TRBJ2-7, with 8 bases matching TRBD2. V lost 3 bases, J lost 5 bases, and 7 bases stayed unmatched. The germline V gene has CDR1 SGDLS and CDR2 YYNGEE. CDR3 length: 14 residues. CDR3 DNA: TGTGCCAGCAGCGCTCCGGGACTAGTGGACGAGCAGTACTTC. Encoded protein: CASSAPGLVDEQYF.

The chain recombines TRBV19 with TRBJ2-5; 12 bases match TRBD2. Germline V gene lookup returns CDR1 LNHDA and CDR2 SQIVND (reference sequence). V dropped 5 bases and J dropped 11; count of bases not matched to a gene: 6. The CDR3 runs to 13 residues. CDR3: CASSPRLAGGQYF. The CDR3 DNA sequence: TGTGCCAGTAGTCCCCGGCTAGCGGGGGGGCAGTACTTC.

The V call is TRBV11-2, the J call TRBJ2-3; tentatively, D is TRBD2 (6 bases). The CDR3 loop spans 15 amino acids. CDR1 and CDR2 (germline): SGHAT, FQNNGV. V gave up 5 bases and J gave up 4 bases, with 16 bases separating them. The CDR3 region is CASSLAGGKADTQYF. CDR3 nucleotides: TGTGCCAGCAGCCTCGCTGGGGGGAAAGCAGATACGCAGTATTTT.

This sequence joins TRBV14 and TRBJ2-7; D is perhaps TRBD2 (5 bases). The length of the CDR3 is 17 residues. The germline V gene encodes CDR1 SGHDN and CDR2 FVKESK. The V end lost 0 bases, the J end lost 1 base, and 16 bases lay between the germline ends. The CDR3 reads CASSQDPPASGSYEQYF. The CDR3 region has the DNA TGTGCCAGCAGCCAAGATCCGCCAGCCTCGGGGTCCTACGAGCAGTACTTC. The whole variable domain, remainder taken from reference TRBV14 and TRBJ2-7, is EAGVTQFPSHSVIEKGQTVTLRCDPISGHDNLYWYRRVMGKEIKFLLHFVKESKQDESGMPNNRFLAERTGGTYSTLKVQPAELEDSGVYFCASSQDPPASGSYEQYFGPGTRLTVT.

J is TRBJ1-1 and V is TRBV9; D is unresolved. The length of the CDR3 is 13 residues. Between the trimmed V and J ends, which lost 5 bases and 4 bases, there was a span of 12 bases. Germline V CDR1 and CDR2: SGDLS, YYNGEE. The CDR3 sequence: CASSTDSGTEAFF. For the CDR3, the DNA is TGTGCCAGCAGTACAGACTCAGGCACTGAAGCTTTCTTT.

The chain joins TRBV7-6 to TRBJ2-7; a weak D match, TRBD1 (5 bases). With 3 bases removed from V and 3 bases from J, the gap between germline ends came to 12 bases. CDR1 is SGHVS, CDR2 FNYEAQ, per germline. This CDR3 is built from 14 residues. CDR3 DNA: TGTGCCAGCAGCTTTTCAGACAGAAACTACGAGCAGTACTTC. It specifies CASSFSDRNYEQYF.

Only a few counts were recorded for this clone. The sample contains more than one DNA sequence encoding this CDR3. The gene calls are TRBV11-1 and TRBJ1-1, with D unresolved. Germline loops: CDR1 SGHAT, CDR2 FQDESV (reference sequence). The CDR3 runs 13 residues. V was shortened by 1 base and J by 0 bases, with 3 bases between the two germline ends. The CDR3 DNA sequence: TGTGCCAGCAGCTTAGGACTGAACACTGAAGCTTTCTTT. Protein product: CASSLGLNTEAFF.

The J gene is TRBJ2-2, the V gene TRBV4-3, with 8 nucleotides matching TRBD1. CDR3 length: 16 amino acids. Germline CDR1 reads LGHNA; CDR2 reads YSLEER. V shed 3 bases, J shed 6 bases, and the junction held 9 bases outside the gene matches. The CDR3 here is CASSHLGRGLSGELFF. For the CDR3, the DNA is TGCGCCAGCAGCCATTTGGGCAGGGGGCTTTCCGGGGAGCTGTTTTTT.

The DNA for the CDR3 is TGTGCCAGCAGCTTAGGGCAGGGGGCTCCTAATTCACCCCTCCACTTT. Amino acids: CASSLGQGAPNSPLHF. This chain links TRBV7-9 with TRBJ1-6, with 8 bases lining up with TRBD1. V lost 1 base to trimming and J lost 6 bases; unmatched junction nucleotides: 5. CDR3 length: 16 residues. Germline V gene sequence: CDR1 SEHNR, CDR2 FQNEAQ (reference sequence).

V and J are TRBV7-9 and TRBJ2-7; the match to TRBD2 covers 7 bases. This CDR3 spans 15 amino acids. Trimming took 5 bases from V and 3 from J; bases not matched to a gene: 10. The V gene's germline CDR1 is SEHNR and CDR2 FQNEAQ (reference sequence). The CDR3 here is CASSPIGAGIYEQYF. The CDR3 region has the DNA TGTGCCAGCAGCCCAATAGGAGCGGGAATCTACGAGCAGTACTTC.

The CDR3 DNA sequence: TGTGCCAGCAGCTCTATTGGGGGCGTTCGCAATGAGCAGTTCTTC. The encoded protein is CASSSIGGVRNEQFF. The V gene is TRBV11-2, the J gene TRBJ2-1; possibly TRBD1 for D (6 bases). CDR1 SGHAT and CDR2 FQNNGV come from the germline V gene. V lost 4 bases to trimming and J lost 6 bases, with 16 bases between them. CDR3 length: 15 residues. Looking up the rest from reference TRBV11-2 and TRBJ2-1 gives the full variable domain: EAGVAQSPRYKIIEKRQSVAFWCNPISGHATLYWYQQILGQGPKLLIQFQNNGVVDDSQLPKDRFSAERLKGVDSTLKIQPAKLEDSAVYLCASSSIGGVRNEQFFGPGTRLTVL.

CDR3 protein: CASKVPSGQLYTF. The CDR3 coding sequence is TGTGCCAGCAAGGTACCATCGGGGCAGCTCTACACCTTC. The chain joins TRBV6-5 to TRBJ1-2; the D gene is possibly TRBD1 (5 bases). The CDR3 consists of 13 residues. Germline CDR1 MNHEY, CDR2 SVGAGI. The V and J ends lost 7 bases and 10 bases respectively, with 19 bases between them.

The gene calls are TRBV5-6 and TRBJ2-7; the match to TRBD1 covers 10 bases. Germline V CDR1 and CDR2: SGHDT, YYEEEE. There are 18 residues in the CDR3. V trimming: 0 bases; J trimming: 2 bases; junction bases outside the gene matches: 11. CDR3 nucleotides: TGTGCCAGCAGCTTGGACGGGCTTTTCGGGACAGGGGCCTACGAGCAGTACTTC. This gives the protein CASSLDGLFGTGAYEQYF.

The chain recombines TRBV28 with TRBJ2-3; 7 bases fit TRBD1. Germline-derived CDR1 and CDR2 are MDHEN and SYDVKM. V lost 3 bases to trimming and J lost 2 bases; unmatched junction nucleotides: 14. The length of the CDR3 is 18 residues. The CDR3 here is CASSFRDSPWVATDTQYF. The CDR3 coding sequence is TGTGCCAGCAGTTTTCGGGACAGCCCTTGGGTAGCCACAGATACGCAGTATTTT.

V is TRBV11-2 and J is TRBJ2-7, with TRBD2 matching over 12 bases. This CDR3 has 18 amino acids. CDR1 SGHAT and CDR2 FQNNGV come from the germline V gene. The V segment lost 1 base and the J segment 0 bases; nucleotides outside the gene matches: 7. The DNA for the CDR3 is TGTGCCAGCAGCTTAGTCACTAGCGGGAGGTTCCTCTCCTACGAGCAGTACTTC. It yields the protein CASSLVTSGRFLSYEQYF.